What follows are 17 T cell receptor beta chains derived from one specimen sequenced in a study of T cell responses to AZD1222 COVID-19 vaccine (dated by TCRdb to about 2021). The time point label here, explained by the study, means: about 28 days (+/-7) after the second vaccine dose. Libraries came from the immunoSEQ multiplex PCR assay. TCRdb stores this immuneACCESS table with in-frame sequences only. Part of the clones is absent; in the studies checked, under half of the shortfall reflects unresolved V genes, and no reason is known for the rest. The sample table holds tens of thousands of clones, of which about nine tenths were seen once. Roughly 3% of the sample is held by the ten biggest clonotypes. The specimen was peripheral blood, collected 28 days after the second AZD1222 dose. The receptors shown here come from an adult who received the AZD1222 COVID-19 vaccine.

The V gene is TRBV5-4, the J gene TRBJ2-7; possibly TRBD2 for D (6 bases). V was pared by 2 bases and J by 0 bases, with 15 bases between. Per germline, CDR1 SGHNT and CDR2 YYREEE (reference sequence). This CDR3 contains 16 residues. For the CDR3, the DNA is TGTGCCAGCAGCTTAACCCAGCGGGCTTCCTCCTACGAGCAGTACTTC. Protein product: CASSLTQRASSYEQYF.

This CDR3 is CASSVAKSGNTIYF. The CDR3 nucleotides read TGTGCCAGCAGCGTGGCGAAGTCTGGAAACACCATATATTTT. The chain has TRBV3-1 (or the pseudogene TRBV3-2) and TRBJ1-3, with unresolved D. There are 14 residues in the CDR3. The germline V gene encodes CDR1 LGHDT and CDR2 YNNKEL (reference sequence). V was clipped by 5 bases and J by 1 base, with 9 bases between them.

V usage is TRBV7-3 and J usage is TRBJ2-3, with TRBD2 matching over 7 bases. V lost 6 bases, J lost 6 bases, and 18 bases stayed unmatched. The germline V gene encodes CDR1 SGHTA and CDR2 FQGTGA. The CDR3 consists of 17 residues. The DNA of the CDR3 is TGTGCCAGCAGTAAAATAGGGTTGGCGGGAGCGGGGGATACGCAGTATTTT. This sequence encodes CASSKIGLAGAGDTQYF.

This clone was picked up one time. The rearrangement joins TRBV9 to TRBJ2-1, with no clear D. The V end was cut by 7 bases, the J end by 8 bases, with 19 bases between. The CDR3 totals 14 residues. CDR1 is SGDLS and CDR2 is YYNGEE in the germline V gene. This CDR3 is CASSRAPHIDEQFF. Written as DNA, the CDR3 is TGTGCCAGCTCCCGGGCCCCTCATATCGATGAGCAGTTCTTC.

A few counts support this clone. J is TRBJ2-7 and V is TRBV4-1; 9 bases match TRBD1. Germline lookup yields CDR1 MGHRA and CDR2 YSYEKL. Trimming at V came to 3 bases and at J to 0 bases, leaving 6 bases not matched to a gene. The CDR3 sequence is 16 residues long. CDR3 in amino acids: CASSHSGTGSSYEQYF. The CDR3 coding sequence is TGCGCCAGCAGCCACAGCGGGACAGGGTCCTCCTACGAGCAGTACTTC.

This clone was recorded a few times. CDR3 sequence reads: CASSEREATNEKLFF. In nucleotides, the CDR3 is TGTGCCAGCAGTGAACGGGAGGCAACTAATGAAAAACTGTTTTTT. V gene TRBV2 combines with J gene TRBJ1-4, with D unresolved. Germline-derived CDR1 and CDR2 are SNHLY and FYNNEI. The CDR3 is made up of 15 amino acids. V shed 2 bases and J shed 0 bases, with 7 bases lying between them.

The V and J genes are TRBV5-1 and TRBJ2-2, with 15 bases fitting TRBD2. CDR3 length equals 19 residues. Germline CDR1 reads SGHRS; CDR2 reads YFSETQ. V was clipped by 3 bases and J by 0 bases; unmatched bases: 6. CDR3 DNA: TGCGCCAGCAGCTCTACGGGACTAGCGGGAGGCACGAACACCGGGGAGCTGTTTTTT. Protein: CASSSTGLAGGTNTGELFF.

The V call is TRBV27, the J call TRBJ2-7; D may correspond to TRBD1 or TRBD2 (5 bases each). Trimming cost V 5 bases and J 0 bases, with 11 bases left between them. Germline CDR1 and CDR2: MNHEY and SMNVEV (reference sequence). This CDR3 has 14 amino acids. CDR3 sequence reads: CASSRSGPSYEQYF. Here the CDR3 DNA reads TGTGCCAGCAGTCGATCGGGACCCTCCTACGAGCAGTACTTC.

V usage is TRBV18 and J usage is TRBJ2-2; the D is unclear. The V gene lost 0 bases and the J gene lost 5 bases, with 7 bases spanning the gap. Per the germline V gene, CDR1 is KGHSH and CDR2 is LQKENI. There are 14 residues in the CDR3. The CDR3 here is CASSPPSGTGELFF. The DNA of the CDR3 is TGTGCCAGCTCACCACCGAGTGGGACCGGGGAGCTGTTTTTT. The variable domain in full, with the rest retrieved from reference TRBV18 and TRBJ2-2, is NAGVMQNPRHLVRRRGQEARLRCSPMKGHSHVYWYRQLPEEGLKFMVYLQKENIIDESGMPKERFSAEFPKEGPSILRIQQVVRGDSAAYFCASSPPSGTGELFFGEGSRLTVL.

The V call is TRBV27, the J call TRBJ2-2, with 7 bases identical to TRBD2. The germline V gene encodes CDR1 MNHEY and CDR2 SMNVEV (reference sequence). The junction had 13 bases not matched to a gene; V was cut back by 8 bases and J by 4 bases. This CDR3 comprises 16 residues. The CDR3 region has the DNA TGTGCCAGCGGATCCCTTTCCGGGAGGCCCACCGGGGAGCTGTTTTTT. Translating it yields CASGSLSGRPTGELFF.

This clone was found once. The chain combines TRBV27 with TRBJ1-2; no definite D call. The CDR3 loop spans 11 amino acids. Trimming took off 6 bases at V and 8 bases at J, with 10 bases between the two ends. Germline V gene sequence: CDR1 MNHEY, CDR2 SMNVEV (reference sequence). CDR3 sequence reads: CASSGAGGYTF. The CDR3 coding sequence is TGTGCCAGCAGCGGCGCGGGAGGCTACACCTTC.

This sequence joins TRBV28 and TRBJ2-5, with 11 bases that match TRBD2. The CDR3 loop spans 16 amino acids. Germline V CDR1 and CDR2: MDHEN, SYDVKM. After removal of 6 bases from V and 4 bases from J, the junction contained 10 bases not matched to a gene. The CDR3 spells CASRPTLAGVAETQYF. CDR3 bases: TGTGCCAGCAGGCCGACACTAGCGGGAGTCGCAGAGACCCAGTACTTC.

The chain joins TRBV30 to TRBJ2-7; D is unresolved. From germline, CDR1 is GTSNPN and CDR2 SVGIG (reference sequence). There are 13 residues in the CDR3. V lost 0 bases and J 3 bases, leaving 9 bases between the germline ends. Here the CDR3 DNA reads TGTGCCTGGAGTGTAAGGCCAAACTACGAGCAGTACTTC. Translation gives CAWSVRPNYEQYF.

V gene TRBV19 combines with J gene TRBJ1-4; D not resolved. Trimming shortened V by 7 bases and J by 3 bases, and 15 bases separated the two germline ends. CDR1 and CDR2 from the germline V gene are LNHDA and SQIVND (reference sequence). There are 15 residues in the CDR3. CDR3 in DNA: TGTGCCAGTATTAATTTGGGCGGGGCTAATGAAAAACTGTTTTTT. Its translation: CASINLGGANEKLFF.

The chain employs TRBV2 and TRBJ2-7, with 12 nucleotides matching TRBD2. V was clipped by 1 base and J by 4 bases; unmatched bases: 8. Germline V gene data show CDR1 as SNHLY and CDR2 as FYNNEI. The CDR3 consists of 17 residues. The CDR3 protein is CASSEGTSGKGEYEQYF. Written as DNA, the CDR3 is TGTGCCAGCAGTGAAGGGACTAGCGGGAAGGGGGAATACGAGCAGTACTTC.

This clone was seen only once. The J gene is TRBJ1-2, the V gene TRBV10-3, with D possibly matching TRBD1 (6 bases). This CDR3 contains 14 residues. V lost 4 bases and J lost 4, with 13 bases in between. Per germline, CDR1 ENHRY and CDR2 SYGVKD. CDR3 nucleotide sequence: TGTGCCATCAGTGGGGACAATGGCCCCTATGGCTACACCTTC. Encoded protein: CAISGDNGPYGYTF.

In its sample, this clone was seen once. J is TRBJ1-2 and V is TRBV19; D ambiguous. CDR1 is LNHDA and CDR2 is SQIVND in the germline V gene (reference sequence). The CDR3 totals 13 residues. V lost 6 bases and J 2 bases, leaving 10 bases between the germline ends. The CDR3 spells CASRSQENYGYTF. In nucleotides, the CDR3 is TGTGCCAGTAGATCTCAGGAGAACTATGGCTACACCTTC.